These 17 T cell receptor beta chains came from one sample sequenced in a study of blood T cell repertoires in COVID-19. TCRdb's table, derived via immunoSEQ multiplex PCR, lists solely in-frame clones and lacks some. In the table there are 200,000 to 250,000 clones, 84% of which are singletons. The sequenced material came from PBMCs or T cells enriched from blood (not recorded which). These receptors were obtained from a woman between 40 and 50 years old who had recovered from COVID-19.

V and J are TRBV7-3 and TRBJ1-5; unclear D gene. This CDR3 is 13 amino acids long. V lost 6 bases and J lost 5, with 11 bases in between. The germline V gene encodes CDR1 SGHTA and CDR2 FQGTGA. CDR3 in DNA: TGTGCCAGCAGTTTGGATCGGGATCAGCCCCAGCATTTT. It encodes CASSLDRDQPQHF. Complete variable domain (other parts from reference TRBV7-3 and TRBJ1-5): GAGVSQTPSNKVTEKGKYVELRCDPISGHTALYWYRQSLGQGPEFLIYFQGTGAADDSGLPNDRFFAVRPEGSVSTLKIQRTERGDSAVYLCASSLDRDQPQHFGDGTRLSIL.

The rearrangement links TRBV29-1 to TRBJ2-1; TRBD2 is a possible D gene (5 bases). The germline CDR1 and CDR2 sequences are SQVTM and ANQGSEA. V was pared by 4 bases and J by 5 bases, with 9 bases between. The CDR3 loop spans 12 amino acids. CDR3 in amino acids: CSVVGNHNEQFF. The DNA for the CDR3 is TGCAGCGTTGTCGGGAACCACAATGAGCAGTTCTTC.

The rearrangement joins TRBV5-1 to TRBJ1-4, with 9 bases lining up with TRBD1. J lost 2 bases, V lost 3 bases, and 8 bases had no gene match. From germline, CDR1 is SGHRS and CDR2 YFSETQ. The CDR3 runs to 17 residues. CDR3 coding DNA: TGCGCCAGCAGCTATGGCGACAGGGGGGCCACTAATGAAAAACTGTTTTTT. It codes for CASSYGDRGATNEKLFF.

V gene TRBV14 combines with J gene TRBJ2-7; 9 bases align to TRBD1. CDR1 SGHDN and CDR2 FVKESK come from the germline V gene. CDR3 length: 15 amino acids. With V trimmed by 4 bases and J by 6 bases, 10 bases remained unmatched. The CDR3 region is CASSRPGQGLGEQYF. The CDR3 DNA sequence: TGTGCCAGCAGCCGACCGGGACAGGGACTGGGCGAGCAGTACTTC.

The chain joins TRBV28 to TRBJ2-7; 8 bases fit TRBD1. CDR3 length equals 15 residues. The V segment lost 7 bases and the J segment 2 bases; nucleotides outside the gene matches: 10. Germline V gene lookup returns CDR1 MDHEN and CDR2 SYDVKM. CDR3 region: CASTPSPDRAYEQYF. CDR3 nucleotide sequence: TGTGCCAGCACCCCGAGCCCGGACAGGGCCTACGAGCAGTACTTC. Looking up the rest from reference TRBV28 and TRBJ2-7 gives the full variable domain: DVKVTQSSRYLVKRTGEKVFLECVQDMDHENMFWYRQDPGLGLRLIYFSYDVKMKEKGDIPEGYSVSREKKERFSLILESASTNQTSMYLCASTPSPDRAYEQYFGPGTRLTVT.

The rearrangement joins TRBV24-1 to TRBJ2-1, with 7 bases that match TRBD2. Per the germline V gene, CDR1 is KGHDR and CDR2 is SFDVKD. CDR3 length: 13 amino acids. Trimming removed 7 bases from V and 9 bases from J; junction bases left unmatched: 8. The CDR3 nucleotides read TGTGCCACCAGCGCCGGGGGGTCACGTGAGCAGTTCTTC. Translated, it gives CATSAGGSREQFF.

This clone was picked up a small number of times. The J gene is TRBJ2-5, the V gene TRBV18; TRBD1 agrees at 9 bases. Germline V lookup: CDR1 KGHSH, CDR2 LQKENI. This CDR3 has 16 residues. Germline trimming cut 2 bases from V and 4 bases from J; bases unmatched to any gene: 8. CDR3 sequence: CASSPTGGEGRETQYF. CDR3 DNA: TGTGCCAGCTCACCAACAGGGGGCGAGGGACGAGAGACCCAGTACTTC.

This chain joins TRBV5-6 and TRBJ2-1; 7 bases fit TRBD1. The CDR3 runs to 16 residues. Per the germline V gene, CDR1 is SGHDT and CDR2 is YYEEEE. After removal of 2 bases from V and 8 bases from J, the junction contained 13 bases not matched to a gene. In DNA, the CDR3 is TGTGCCAGCAGCTTAGTGGCGTTGCCCACAGGGGATGAGCAGTTCTTC. It codes for CASSLVALPTGDEQFF.

The genes are TRBV9 and TRBJ2-1; D is possibly TRBD2 (5 bases). V gave up 0 bases and J gave up 4 bases, with 11 bases separating them. In germline, CDR1 is SGDLS, CDR2 YYNGEE. This CDR3 contains 15 residues. The CDR3 region has the DNA TGTGCCAGCAGCGTAGGCGGGCTAGAATACAATGAGCAGTTCTTC. Encoded protein: CASSVGGLEYNEQFF.

This clone was recorded once. The chain recombines TRBV18 with TRBJ2-7; 9 bases fit TRBD1. Germline V gives CDR1 KGHSH, CDR2 LQKENI. The CDR3 runs to 14 residues. Trimming at V came to 3 bases and at J to 2 bases, leaving 2 bases not matched to a gene. CDR3 residues: CASSPGTGPYEQYV. The CDR3 bases are TGTGCCAGCTCACCCGGGACAGGGCCCTACGAGCAGTACGTC.

This clone was picked up one time. The chain couples TRBV7-8 to TRBJ1-4; unclear D gene. Trimming pared 5 bases from V and 0 bases from J, leaving 10 bases between. Germline assignment: CDR1 SGHVS and CDR2 FQNEAQ. This CDR3 comprises 15 residues. CDR3 DNA sequence: TGTGCCAGCAGCGCGTGGAGGGCAACTAATGAAAAACTGTTTTTT. Its protein is CASSAWRATNEKLFF.

The chain has TRBV10-2 and TRBJ1-1; D is perhaps TRBD1 (6 bases). Germline V gives CDR1 WSHSY, CDR2 SAAADI. This CDR3 spans 16 amino acids. The V end lost 2 bases, the J end lost 6 bases, and 19 bases lay between the germline ends. CDR3 residues: CASSERSLTGRAEAFF. The CDR3, as DNA: TGCGCCAGCAGTGAGAGGTCCTTGACAGGCCGGGCTGAAGCTTTCTTT.

The V and J genes are TRBV2 and TRBJ2-7; D gene uncertain. From germline, CDR1 is SNHLY and CDR2 FYNNEI. This CDR3 spans 11 amino acids. The V end lost 6 bases, the J end lost 4 bases, and 7 bases lay between the germline ends. The CDR3 sequence: CASSVAYEQYF. DNA of the CDR3: TGTGCCAGCAGCGTAGCATACGAGCAGTACTTC.

V gene TRBV10-3 combines with J gene TRBJ2-1, with D possibly TRBD1 on 5 matching bases. The germline V gene has CDR1 ENHRY and CDR2 SYGVKD. V lost 0 bases and J 8 bases, leaving 8 bases between the germline ends. The CDR3 contains 13 residues. CDR3 in DNA: TGTGCCATCAGTGAGTCCCAGGGCCATGAGCAGTTCTTC. It yields the protein CAISESQGHEQFF.

In DNA form, the CDR3 reads TGTGCCAGCAGCCAAGGAGTAATGAGGAGTCGGAACACTGAAGCTTTCTTT. It is translated as CASSQGVMRSRNTEAFF. The chain employs TRBV3-1 (or the pseudogene TRBV3-2) and TRBJ1-1; D unresolved. V was trimmed by 1 base and J by 1 base, leaving 16 bases between them. This CDR3 region has 17 residues. Germline CDR1 LGHDT, CDR2 YNNKEL (reference sequence).

The V gene is TRBV7-8, the J gene TRBJ2-1; 10 nucleotides agree with TRBD2. J lost 3 bases, V lost 5 bases, and 4 bases had no gene match. From germline, CDR1 is SGHVS and CDR2 FQNEAQ. This CDR3 comprises 15 residues. The CDR3 nucleotides read TGTGCCAGCAGCCTTAGCGGGAGGTTCTACAATGAGCAGTTCTTC. It translates to CASSLSGRFYNEQFF.

The chain employs TRBV5-1 and TRBJ2-7; 7 bases align to TRBD1. This CDR3 has 13 amino acids. Per the germline V gene, CDR1 is SGHRS and CDR2 is YFSETQ. J lost 5 bases, V lost 4 bases, and 6 bases had no gene match. The CDR3 DNA reads TGCGCCAGCAGCCCTGACAGGGTCCACGAGCAGTACTTC. It translates to CASSPDRVHEQYF. The full variable domain, completed using reference TRBV5-1 and TRBJ2-7, is KAGVTQTPRYLIKTRGQQVTLSCSPISGHRSVSWYQQTPGQGLQFLFEYFSETQRNKGNFPGRFSGRQFSNSRSEMNVSTLELGDSALYLCASSPDRVHEQYFGPGTRLTVT.